This T cell receptor (beta chain) was sequenced for a study of T-cell memory formation after mild COVID-19. Study-wide background: Largely donor-specific TCR clusters were found.

Only a few counts were recorded for this clonotype. Its antigen is undetermined. This CDR3 region has 14 residues. The germline CDR1 and CDR2 sequences are SNHLY and FYNNEI. The V segment lost 10 bases and the J segment 4 bases; nucleotides outside the gene matches: 13. Points from the study as a whole: A second wave expanding day 15 to 37 was CD4+-biased; contracting clones were balanced. Contracting CD4+ clones were located mainly in CM and EM, and CD8+ clones in EMRA.

Sample barcodes and UMIs were carried by the TCR alpha and TCR beta cDNA libraries that 5'RACE generated with constant-segment primers. TCRdb recomputed calls from the 5' RACE reads with MiXCR, one row per CDR3 protein. The repertoire holds around 120,000 distinct CDR3 sequences, with approximately 15% as singletons. The specimen was PBMCs or a T cell subset sorted from them (not recorded which). The chain links TRBV2 to TRBJ2-7, with 7 bases identical to TRBD2. The receptor comes from an adult woman who had mild COVID-19 (a few samples of this study predate the infection). Cell type and time point are not known. This CDR3 reads CATGGDNGGYEQYF. The CDR3 DNA reads TGTGCCACCGGGGGAGACAACGGGGGGTACGAGCAGTACTTC.